This TCR beta chain was sequenced for a study of blood T cell repertoires in COVID-19. On the study more broadly: Acute-phase and convalescent COVID-19 samples originated in the United States, Italy and Spain. The analysed material was cDNA or gDNA that came from T cells, B-cell-depleted T cells, or PBMCs.

Original processing methods: Amplification with reference gene primers provided the estimates of nucleated cell counts. The assay was immunoSEQ multiplex PCR, and TCRdb's table has in-frame clones only and misses some. V and J calls plus clone size are reproduced from that table; the DNA served to infer D and trimming. The data show 150,000 or so clones, with 77% seen just once and roughly 10% held by the top ten. The CDR3 loop spans 14 amino acids. Germline CDR1 GTSNPN, CDR2 SVGIG (reference sequence). Trimming left V 0 bases short and J 7 bases short, with 15 bases between. The TCR was taken from a woman between 45 and 60 years old with active or convalescent COVID-19. What was sequenced was peripheral blood. This sequence joins TRBV30 and TRBJ1-2; D remains unclear. The CDR3 bases are TGTGCCTGGAGTGTACCCTTGGTTGAGTTTGGCTACACCTTC. As protein: CAWSVPLVEFGYTF.